This T cell receptor (beta chain) was sequenced during a study of cytomegalovirus exposure and HLA in healthy donors. Findings and limits, study-wide: Several top significant clusters appeared, in a later analysis, to be linked to common viral pathogens. A later analysis linked a missense DCLRE1C variant to TCR beta V- and J-gene trimming. Accounts indicate the classifier identified cytomegalovirus status with strong specificity and sensitivity.

Whereas donors were nominally healthy upon sampling, unrecorded immune exposures were probable. PCR involved 60 Vbeta and 13 Jbeta primers. The data were produced by immunoSEQ multiplex PCR, yet TCRdb's version contains in-frame clones alone and is incomplete. Of fewer than 150,000 clones in the sample, about four fifths are singletons; the top ten hold less than 3.5%. The V gene end was trimmed by 4 bases and the J gene end by 4 bases; junction bases not matched to a gene: 9. This CDR3 contains 15 residues. Per germline, CDR1 SGHRS and CDR2 YFSETQ. For this clone: The antigen is undetermined.

V is TRBV5-1 and J is TRBJ2-3; 7 positions match TRBD2. The sequenced sample consisted of PBMCs. This receptor was identified in a male donor in good health and CMV-seronegative. The CDR3 bases are TGCGCCAGCAGCAACTGGGGGGGAACCTCAGATACGCAGTATTTT. This gives the protein CASSNWGGTSDTQYF. Full variable domain (rest looked up from reference TRBV5-1 and TRBJ2-3): KAGVTQTPRYLIKTRGQQVTLSCSPISGHRSVSWYQQTPGQGLQFLFEYFSETQRNKGNFPGRFSGRQFSNSRSEMNVSTLELGDSALYLCASSNWGGTSDTQYFGPGTRLTVL.